This T cell receptor (beta chain) comes out of a study of shared clonotypes between healthy human individuals. Terminally differentiated effector memory CD45RA+ cells were excluded from the naive CD8 cells, which were CD45RO-negative and positively selected for CCR7. Healthy and HIV-negative, the adult donors had no recent acute infections or vaccinations. Clones were read by immunoSEQ multiplex PCR, and TCRdb kept only the in-frame ones, dropping some. The sample holds about 1.9 million clones, over 85% seen once. This CDR3 has 13 residues. Germline CDR1 MNHEY, CDR2 SMNVEV (reference sequence). V shed 0 bases and J shed 8 bases, with 8 bases lying between them.

This clonotype originated in a young man in good health. Some clones in this sample may be carry-over from other donors' samples. This chain joins TRBV27 and TRBJ2-1; D is ambiguous. Sequences were obtained from naive CD8+ T cells from PBMCs. In DNA form, the CDR3 reads TGTGCCAGCAGTTTATCGCAAGATTATGAGCAGTTCTTC. Its protein product is CASSLSQDYEQFF.